This record concerns one TCR beta chain sequence. No cognate antigen has been identified for it. The sample holds no much larger clone one base away, and base qualities are not on file. This entry comes from a study of T-cell memory formation after mild COVID-19 (TCRdb year 2021). The study in broad terms: TCR sequence clusters from the two donors were largely donor specific. Longitudinal TCRalpha and TCRbeta repertoire sequencing tracked T-cell clones expanding and contracting after mild COVID-19 in a couple of donors. The cohort was made up of two young adult volunteers, one female and one male, who were previously healthy.

PBMCs were isolated by Ficoll-Paque density gradient centrifugation. Data came from an Illumina NovaSeq 6000. cDNA libraries for TCRalpha and TCRbeta were prepared by 5'RACE using constant-segment primers, with sample barcodes and unique molecular identifiers added. RNA was extracted from every sample with Trizol reagent. Amplification of the libraries took two PCR steps, and the second step added a second sample barcode plus Illumina TruSeq adapters. Sequencing of the libraries was done on an Illumina NovaSeq, producing 2 x 150 bp paired-end reads. Per the source publication's procedure: Demultiplexing of reads and collapsing into UMI-guided consensus sequences were performed with migec v1.2.7. Using mixcr v2.1.11, UMI consensuses were aligned to TRA and TRB V and J templates and then assembled into clonotypes. Clonotypes were classified as expanded or contracted when called significant by both edgeR and NoisET, with noise models trained on biological replicates. For edgeR calls, the cutoffs were a false discovery rate-adjusted p below 0.01 and a log2 fold-change threshold of 1. PCA with hierarchical clustering of max-normalized trajectories of the 1000 most abundant clonotypes was used as exploratory dynamics analysis. The CD4 or CD8 phenotype of responding clones was assigned using the separately sequenced CD4+ and CD8+ repertoires. The public reads were reanalyzed by TCRdb: fastp trimming at Q25, MiXCR alignment, in-frame beta chains only. Entries that share a CDR3 protein sequence are merged under the most common genes and DNA. TCRdb's processing, not the authors' own work, is the source of the V and J calls. This sample holds about 400,000 distinct CDR3 sequences; approximately 19% were observed only once. The ten biggest clones cover under 25% of the sample.

The germline V gene supplies CDR1 MNHEY and CDR2 SVGEGT. The CDR3 holds 17 amino acids from the cysteine to the phenylalanine. Just the 51-base CDR3 DNA is kept, in frame starting at base 1. Ends trimmed: V by 4 bases, J by 0 bases; bases unmatched to a gene: 10. Overall study results and their limits: Contracting CD4+ clones appeared mostly in the CM and EM memory subsets, whereas CD8+ clones were enriched in EMRA. The detection of some responding clones in pre-infection memory suggests that pre-existing cross-reactive memory T cells joined the SARS-CoV-2 response. SARS-CoV-2 specificity of the second-wave clones peaking on day 37 was not confirmed. Clones contracting from day 15 to 85 had balanced CD4/CD8 phenotypes, while a second wave expanding from day 15 to 37 was biased towards CD4+. The study covered only a couple of mild cases, and larger cohorts including severe cases with pre-infection samples were considered necessary.

The chain uses TRBV6-2 or TRBV6-3 and TRBJ1-1, and 8 junction bases match TRBD1. This TCR was sampled from a man aged 18 to 30 who had mild COVID-19 (a few samples of this study predate the infection). The sample titles of this study are shuffled in the database, so cell type and time point are left out; the donor was told from shared clones. Sequenced input: PBMCs or a T cell subset sorted from them (not recorded which). The CDR3 reads as follows: CASSFLTLTGVNTEAFF. The bases read TGTGCCAGCAGTTTTCTGACTCTGACAGGGGTGAACACTGAAGCTTTCTTT.